A selection of T cell receptor beta chains follows, all from one sample in a study of blood T cell repertoires in COVID-19. Libraries were prepared by immunoSEQ multiplex PCR; TCRdb keeps only in-frame clonotypes and omits some of them. The data hold under 40,000 clones, with 80% observed a single time. The sample consisted of peripheral blood. These receptors all come from an older woman with acute or convalescent COVID-19. CDR3s include the opening cysteine and the closing phenylalanine or tryptophan. D genes are given only for firm matches. Not all rows give a size; the values are once, few, many and, for expanded clones, a class.

cdr3_aa cdr3_nt clone_size d_call j_call v_call
CASSSLSSGSSANTGELFF TGCGCCAGCAGTTCTCTTTCTAGCGGGAGTAGCGCGAACACCGGGGAGCTGTTTTTT - TRBD2 TRBJ2-2 TRBV10-1
CASSLTGSYNEQFF TGTGCCAGTAGTTTGACGGGGTCCTACAATGAGCAGTTCTTC - - TRBJ2-1 TRBV19
CASRAGEGGQPQHF TGTGCCAGCAGGGCAGGGGAGGGAGGTCAGCCCCAGCATTTT - - TRBJ1-5 TRBV2
CASSQETGDTYEQYF TGTGCCAGCAGTCAGGAGACAGGGGACACCTACGAGCAGTACTTC - TRBD1 TRBJ2-7 TRBV6-5
CASTGTGNLGSNQPQHF TGTGCCAGCACCGGGACAGGCAATCTTGGGAGCAATCAGCCCCAGCATTTT once TRBD1 TRBJ1-5 TRBV19
CASSIVAGGPGELFF TGTGCCAGTAGTATAGTCGCGGGGGGGCCCGGGGAGCTGTTTTTT - TRBD2 TRBJ2-2 TRBV19
CASSGQDRAVNQPQHF TGTGCCAGCAGTGGTCAGGACAGGGCGGTGAACCAGCCCCAGCATTTT - TRBD1 TRBJ1-5 TRBV2
CASSEAGNEQFF TGTGCCAGCAGCGAGGCGGGGAATGAGCAGTTCTTC - - TRBJ2-1 TRBV6-5
CATSRGVFSGGTDTQYF TGTGCCACCAGCAGAGGGGTATTCAGCGGGGGCACAGATACGCAGTATTTT - TRBD2 TRBJ2-3 TRBV15
CGTGDRTDTQYF TGTGGAACGGGAGATCGCACAGATACGCAGTATTTT - - TRBJ2-3 TRBV27
CASSFRGGLNGELFF TGTGCCAGCAGCTTCCGAGGCGGGCTTAACGGGGAGCTGTTTTTT - - TRBJ2-2 TRBV11-3
CASSVGEWGSYEQYF TGTGCCAGCAGCGTAGGGGAGTGGGGCTCCTACGAGCAGTACTTC - - TRBJ2-7 TRBV9
CASSEAGTGGNTEAFF TGTGCCAGCAGTGAGGCCGGGACAGGGGGCAATACTGAAGCTTTCTTT - TRBD1 TRBJ1-1 TRBV2
CASSPTLLPDGYTF TGTGCCAGCTCACCGACTCTACTGCCCGATGGCTACACCTTC - - TRBJ1-2 TRBV18
CATRERGGTEAFF TGTGCCACCAGGGAAAGGGGGGGAACTGAAGCTTTCTTT - - TRBJ1-1 TRBV24-1
CASSLARVARTDTQYF TGTGCCAGCAGCTTGGCCAGGGTAGCTCGGACAGATACGCAGTATTTT - - TRBJ2-3 TRBV5-4
CSVERGFYGYTF TGCAGCGTGGAAAGGGGGTTCTATGGCTACACCTTC - - TRBJ1-2 TRBV29-1
CASSLGWADQETQYF TGCGCCAGCAGCTTGGGCTGGGCTGACCAAGAGACCCAGTACTTC - - TRBJ2-5 TRBV5-1
CASSKHEQYF TGCGCCAGCAGTAAGCACGAGCAGTACTTC - - TRBJ2-7 TRBV10-2
CASSYLPGTGTDTQYF TGTGCCAGCAGCTACCTTCCCGGGACAGGGACTGATACGCAGTATTTT - TRBD1 TRBJ2-3 TRBV6-5
CAIGQGPGTEAFF TGTGCCATCGGACAGGGACCCGGCACTGAAGCTTTCTTT - TRBD1 TRBJ1-1 TRBV10-3
CATSREEGGYNEQFF TGTGCCACCAGCAGAGAAGAGGGGGGGTACAATGAGCAGTTCTTC few - TRBJ2-1 TRBV15
CASSLGPSSYNEQFF TGTGCCAGCAGCTTAGGCCCGAGCTCCTACAATGAGCAGTTCTTC - - TRBJ2-1 TRBV7-6
CASSLLYEQYF TGTGCCAGCAGTTTACTTTACGAGCAGTACTTC - - TRBJ2-7 TRBV7-2
CASSLPGGRGTEAFF TGTGCCAGCAGTCTACCTGGGGGCAGGGGTACTGAAGCTTTCTTT few - TRBJ1-1 TRBV28
CASSFRGGETQYF TGTGCCAGCAGTTTCAGGGGAGGGGAGACCCAGTACTTC - - TRBJ2-5 TRBV12-3/TRBV12-4
CASTWAGHPGANVLTF TGTGCCAGCACCTGGGCAGGCCACCCTGGGGCCAACGTCCTGACTTTC - - TRBJ2-6 TRBV28
CASSQNERQIQYF TGTGCCAGCAGCCAGAATGAGAGGCAGATTCAGTACTTC - - TRBJ2-4 TRBV3-1/TRBV3-2
CASSYWGQGRAGELFF TGTGCCAGCAGTTATTGGGGACAGGGGCGTGCCGGGGAGCTGTTTTTT - TRBD1 TRBJ2-2 TRBV6-6
CASRGASTGELFF TGTGCCAGCAGGGGGGCAAGCACCGGGGAGCTGTTTTTT - - TRBJ2-2 TRBV2
CASSEYSEAFF TGTGCCAGCAGTGAGTATTCTGAAGCTTTCTTT - - TRBJ1-1 TRBV2
CASSFRRGPVSYEQYF TGTGCCAGCAGTTTCCGGAGGGGGCCAGTTTCGTACGAGCAGTACTTC once - TRBJ2-7 TRBV28
CASGPPGVYGYTF TGCGCCAGCGGACCCCCGGGGGTTTATGGCTACACCTTC few - TRBJ1-2 TRBV10-2
CASSPQGRDNEKLFF TGTGCCAGCAGCCCCCAGGGGAGAGATAATGAAAAACTGTTTTTT - - TRBJ1-4 TRBV14
CASSLGQANTGELFF TGTGCCAGCAGCTTAGGACAGGCGAACACCGGGGAGCTGTTTTTT medium-sized - TRBJ2-2 TRBV7-9
CASSRQENTGELFF TGCGCCAGCAGCCGACAGGAGAACACCGGGGAGCTGTTTTTT - - TRBJ2-2 TRBV4-1
CASSYSDRDRNTEAFF TGTGCCAGCAGTTACTCGGACAGAGACAGAAACACTGAAGCTTTCTTT - - TRBJ1-1 TRBV6-2/TRBV6-3
CASSDSGTGWTEAFF TGTGCCAGCAGTGACTCCGGGACAGGGTGGACTGAAGCTTTCTTT - TRBD1 TRBJ1-1 TRBV6-5
CATSDLPGSSSTDTQYF TGTGCCACCAGTGATTTGCCTGGGAGTTCTAGCACAGATACGCAGTATTTT - - TRBJ2-3 TRBV24-1
CASTRGTGGTEAFF TGCGCCAGCACCCGCGGAACAGGGGGCACTGAAGCTTTCTTT - TRBD1 TRBJ1-1 TRBV5-1
CASEGTGGTEAFF TGTGCCAGCGAAGGGACAGGGGGCACTGAAGCTTTCTTT - TRBD1 TRBJ1-1 TRBV28
CASLLHSSNQPQHF TGTGCCAGCCTCCTCCACAGTAGCAATCAGCCCCAGCATTTT - - TRBJ1-5 TRBV28